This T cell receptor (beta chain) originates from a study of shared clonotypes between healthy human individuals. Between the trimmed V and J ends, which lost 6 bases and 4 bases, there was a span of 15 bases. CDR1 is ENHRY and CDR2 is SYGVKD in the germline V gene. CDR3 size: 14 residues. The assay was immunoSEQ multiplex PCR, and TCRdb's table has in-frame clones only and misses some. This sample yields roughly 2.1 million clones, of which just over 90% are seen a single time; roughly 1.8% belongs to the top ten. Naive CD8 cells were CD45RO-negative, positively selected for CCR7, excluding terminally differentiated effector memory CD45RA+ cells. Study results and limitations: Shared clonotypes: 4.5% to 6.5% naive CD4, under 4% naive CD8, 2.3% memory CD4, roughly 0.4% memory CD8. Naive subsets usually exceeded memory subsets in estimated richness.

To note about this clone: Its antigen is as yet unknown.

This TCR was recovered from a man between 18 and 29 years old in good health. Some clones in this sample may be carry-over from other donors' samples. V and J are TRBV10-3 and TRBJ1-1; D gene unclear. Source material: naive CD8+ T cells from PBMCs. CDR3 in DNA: TGTGCCATCAGCGACGACGGGGAGGTCACTGAAGCTTTCTTT. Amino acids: CAISDDGEVTEAFF.